This T cell receptor beta chain was captured by sequencing in a study of shared clonotypes between healthy human individuals. Overall study context: A donor's plate count was three for CD4 naive and three for CD4 memory; CD8 naive had two and CD8 memory one. Study observations and caveats: An effect of sequencing depth on clonotype sharing among donors was expected.

Germline V gives CDR1 ENHRY, CDR2 SYGVKD. The CDR3 extends over 12 amino acids. V was clipped by 5 bases and J by 5 bases, with 9 bases between them. Comments on this clone: Its matching antigen is unknown.

Generated by immunoSEQ multiplex PCR, the TCRdb table keeps only in-frame clones and is missing some. The sample includes more than 900,000 clones, around 82% of them seen just once. The receptor's source is a man younger than 35 in good health. Some clones in this sample may be carry-over from other donors' samples. Sample: memory CD4+ T cells from PBMCs. The subset is: CD45RA-negative fraction. V is TRBV10-3 and J is TRBJ2-5; TRBD2 might be the D (6 bases). The CDR3 sequence is CAISTRGETQYF. Here the CDR3 DNA reads TGTGCCATCAGTACCCGGGGGGAGACCCAGTACTTC.